What follows are 9 T cell receptor beta chains derived from one specimen sequenced in a study of T cell repertoires in cytomegalovirus infection. TCRdb fed the reads into MiXCR, producing one record per CDR3 protein. The data contain 300,000 to 400,000 distinct CDR3 sequences, 9.5% of them singletons. The sample was PBMCs. These receptors were taken from a human donor in good health (CMV status not recorded). Some clones in this sample may be carry-over from other donors' samples.

In its sample, this clonotype was seen a few times. Here the CDR3 DNA reads TGTGCCAGTAGTATCATGGGACAGGGGTCTGGAACTGAAGCTTTCTTT. Its translation: CASSIMGQGSGTEAFF. V and J are TRBV19 and TRBJ1-1; 10 nucleotides align to TRBD1. Germline CDR1 reads LNHDA; CDR2 reads SQIVND (reference sequence). The J segment lost 5 bases and the V segment lost 3 bases, leaving 9 bases of the junction unmatched. CDR3 length: 16 amino acids.

The chain has TRBV7-9 and TRBJ2-5; TRBD1 might be the D (6 bases). Germline V gives CDR1 SEHNR, CDR2 FQNEAQ (reference sequence). The CDR3 covers 14 residues. Trimming left V 5 bases short and J 5 bases short, with 15 bases between. The CDR3 loop reads CASSEQGLQETQYF. CDR3 in DNA: TGTGCCAGCAGCGAACAGGGTTTACAGGAGACCCAGTACTTC.

This clonotype occurred a few times. V usage is TRBV20-1 and J usage is TRBJ2-1; 9 bases are shared with TRBD1. The V and J ends lost 3 bases and 0 bases, in that order; junction bases with no gene match: 0. Germline CDR1 and CDR2: DFQATT and SNEGSKA (reference sequence). This CDR3 contains 14 residues. DNA for the CDR3: TGCAGTGCTAGGACAGGGGGCTCCTACAATGAGCAGTTCTTC. Protein product: CSARTGGSYNEQFF.

This clonotype was counted a few times. CDR3 region: CSAAIVLAFSETQYF. The DNA of the CDR3 is TGCAGTGCCGCCATTGTGCTAGCGTTTTCCGAGACCCAGTACTTC. The chain combines TRBV20-1 with TRBJ2-5; a possible D gene is TRBD2 (6 bases). This CDR3 region has 15 residues. Trimming took off 6 bases at V and 5 bases at J, with 22 bases between the two ends. The V gene's germline CDR1 is DFQATT and CDR2 SNEGSKA (reference sequence).

This clonotype was detected ten times or more. CDR3 in amino acids: CASKVQGGFYEQYF. In nucleotides, the CDR3 is TGTGCCAGCAAAGTCCAGGGGGGGTTCTACGAGCAGTACTTC. The chain carries TRBV2 and TRBJ2-7; D might be TRBD1 or TRBD2, each matching 7 bases. Germline V gives CDR1 SNHLY, CDR2 FYNNEI. V gave up 7 bases and J gave up 3 bases, with 16 bases separating them. CDR3 length equals 14 residues.

This clonotype appeared a single time. This chain connects TRBV19 to TRBJ1-1, with a tentative D call TRBD1 (5 bases). The CDR3 spans 14 residues. Germline V gene data show CDR1 as LNHDA and CDR2 as SQIVND (reference sequence). V lost 7 bases to trimming and J lost 3 bases, with 15 bases between them. The CDR3 bases are TGTGCCAGTAACCTCTGGGGCAGGCACACTGAAGCTTTCTTT. This translates into CASNLWGRHTEAFF.

This clonotype was observed many times. V usage is TRBV7-3 and J usage is TRBJ1-1; D is ambiguous. The ends were cut back, 6 bases at V and 1 base at J, with 9 bases in the middle. Per the germline V gene, CDR1 is SGHTA and CDR2 is FQGTGA. The CDR3 length is 13 residues. The CDR3 is CASSFFPNTEAFF. Written as DNA, the CDR3 is TGTGCCAGCAGTTTTTTCCCGAACACTGAAGCTTTCTTT.

V usage is TRBV19 and J usage is TRBJ2-1; TRBD2 agrees at 11 bases. V trimming: 7 bases; J trimming: 7 bases; junction bases outside the gene matches: 9. CDR3 length: 15 residues. Germline lookup yields CDR1 LNHDA and CDR2 SQIVND (reference sequence). CDR3 DNA sequence: TGTGCCAGTACCGTAGCGGGAGGGCCAGGGAATGAGCAGTTCTTC. It translates to CASTVAGGPGNEQFF.

This clonotype was seen many times. J is TRBJ1-1 and V is TRBV7-8, with unresolved D. Germline V gene sequence: CDR1 SGHVS, CDR2 FQNEAQ. There are 15 residues in the CDR3. V dropped 1 base and J dropped 4 bases, with 13 bases sitting between them. CDR3 bases: TGTGCCAGCAGCTTAGGTGGCTCCTGGGGCACTGAAGCTTTCTTT. Its translation is CASSLGGSWGTEAFF.